This T cell receptor (beta chain) is drawn from a study of a mutant IDH1 vaccine in newly diagnosed glioma. Study summary: Vaccine dosing followed radiotherapy by 4-6 weeks, or accompanied temozolomide cycles. Previous care, which was radiotherapy, temozolomide, or both, most often involved both.

The germline V and J ends were trimmed by 5 bases and 5 bases, with 12 bases remaining between them. The CDR3 totals 13 residues. Germline V gene sequence: CDR1 SNHLY, CDR2 FYNNEI. Libraries were prepared by immunoSEQ multiplex PCR; TCRdb keeps only in-frame clonotypes and omits some of them. The sample gives tens of thousands of clones, roughly 61% of which show up once; 4% to 5.5% is in the top ten. Time point here: week 47, end of study. The study gave 300 ug of mutant IDH1 20-mer peptide per vaccine dose, with topical imiquimod. Patients came in for eight vaccinations, in weeks 1, 3, 5, 7, 11, 15, 19 and 23. New IDH1-mutant, ATRX-lost WHO grade 3 or 4 astrocytomas occurred in donors. To note about this clone: Its antigen is still unknown.

The origin of this receptor is a man between 40 and 49 years old with glioma. Some clones in this sample may be carry-over from other donors' samples. This rearrangement joins TRBV2 to TRBJ1-2; D uncertain. Sequenced here: peripheral blood mononuclear cells (PBMCs), sampled from a glioma patient whose treatment included an IDH1 peptide vaccine. As DNA, the CDR3 is TGTGCCAGCAGTACATGGGTGAGGTATGGCTACACCTTC. Translation gives CASSTWVRYGYTF. Full variable domain (outside the CDR3, taken from reference TRBV2 and TRBJ1-2): EPEVTQTPSHQVTQMGQEVILRCVPISNHLYFYWYRQILGQKVEFLVSFYNNEISEKSEIFDDQFSVERPDGSNFTLKIRSTKLEDSAMYFCASSTWVRYGYTFGSGTRLTVV.